This entry lists 10 T cell receptor beta chains sequenced from one sample in a study of shared clonotypes between healthy human individuals. This table comes from immunoSEQ multiplex PCR, and its TCRdb copy is limited to in-frame clones, with some not included. Found here are roughly 1,500,000 clones, approximately 98.5% of them singletons; the top ten hold about 0.4%. Sequencing was performed on naive CD4+ T cells sorted from blood. Regarding subset: CD45RA+ positively selected. Receptor source: a man aged 25-45 years in good health.

The V gene is TRBV29-1, the J gene TRBJ2-7; no definite D call. Per the germline V gene, CDR1 is SQVTM and CDR2 is ANQGSEA. Trimming removed 4 bases from V and 7 bases from J, with 14 bases in between. This CDR3 is built from 12 residues. In nucleotides, the CDR3 is TGCAGCGTTGCCAACTTTCTGGGTGAGCAGTACTTC. Its translation: CSVANFLGEQYF.

To note about this clone: Other DNA sequences in this sample translate to the same CDR3. V and J are TRBV5-1 and TRBJ2-7; 9 bases are shared with TRBD2. Germline CDR1 and CDR2: SGHRS and YFSETQ. This CDR3 is 15 amino acids long. Germline trimming cut 0 bases from V and 2 bases from J; bases unmatched to any gene: 3. The DNA for the CDR3 is TGCGCCAGCAGCTTGGTGGGCGGGAGGGCCTACGAGCAGTACTTC. This gives the protein CASSLVGGRAYEQYF.

This chain connects TRBV4-1 to TRBJ1-5; D uncertain. The V end lost 1 base, the J end lost 2 bases, and 12 bases lay between the germline ends. The CDR3 has 16 amino acids. The germline V gene encodes CDR1 MGHRA and CDR2 YSYEKL. CDR3: CASSQVHAERNQPQHF. CDR3 DNA sequence: TGCGCCAGCAGCCAAGTGCACGCGGAACGCAATCAGCCCCAGCATTTT.

The table lists this clone with a count of one. V usage is TRBV28 and J usage is TRBJ1-2, with D possibly TRBD1 on 6 matching bases. Per the germline V gene, CDR1 is MDHEN and CDR2 is SYDVKM. The V and J ends lost 5 bases and 8 bases respectively, with 21 bases between them. CDR3 length: 15 amino acids. CDR3 bases: TGTGCCAGCAGTGACTCCAGGGGCAACCCCTACGGCTACACCTTC. Protein sequence: CASSDSRGNPYGYTF.

This chain connects TRBV5-8 to TRBJ2-7; TRBD2 matches at 7 bases. The germline CDR1 and CDR2 sequences are SGHTS and YDEGEE. The V gene end was trimmed by 3 bases and the J gene end by 1 base; junction bases not matched to a gene: 4. The CDR3 extends over 14 amino acids. CDR3 amino acids: CASSSLAVSYEQYF. CDR3 coding DNA: TGTGCCAGCAGCTCTCTAGCGGTGTCCTACGAGCAGTACTTC.

The chain uses TRBV7-3 and TRBJ2-3; 8 nucleotides align to TRBD2. Germline CDR1 reads SGHTA; CDR2 reads FQGTGA. The CDR3 totals 18 residues. Unmatched junction bases numbered 11, after V lost 1 base and J lost 2 bases. The CDR3: CASSLMSLGGLDTDTQYF. CDR3 sequence (DNA): TGTGCCAGCAGCTTAATGAGTTTGGGGGGACTAGACACAGATACGCAGTATTTT.

This chain uses TRBV7-9 with TRBJ2-3; D gene uncertain. This CDR3 region has 15 residues. Trimming shortened V by 3 bases and J by 4 bases, and 14 bases separated the two germline ends. CDR1 is SEHNR and CDR2 is FQNEAQ in the germline V gene (reference sequence). The CDR3 DNA follows: TGTGCCAGCAGCTTGTTGAAGAGGCCCCCAGATACGCAGTATTTT. It encodes CASSLLKRPPDTQYF.

The chain links TRBV5-1 to TRBJ1-4, with 12 bases fitting TRBD1. V lost 0 bases and J lost 0; bases outside the gene matches: 9. CDR1 and CDR2 from the germline V gene are SGHRS and YFSETQ. The CDR3 is made up of 20 amino acids. In nucleotides, the CDR3 is TGCGCCAGCAGCTTGGAGCCGGGACAGGGGGCATCCTCAACTAATGAAAAACTGTTTTTT. Amino acids: CASSLEPGQGASSTNEKLFF.

This chain uses TRBV28 with TRBJ2-3; D is unclear. Germline V gives CDR1 MDHEN, CDR2 SYDVKM. With 2 bases removed from V and 2 bases from J, the gap between germline ends came to 14 bases. The CDR3 consists of 16 residues. This CDR3 is CASSLLPRSSTDTQYF. The CDR3 region has the DNA TGTGCCAGCAGTTTACTCCCCAGGAGCTCCACAGATACGCAGTATTTT.

This clone was detected once. This chain joins TRBV5-4 and TRBJ2-2; TRBD1 matches at 8 bases. Germline CDR1 SGHNT, CDR2 YYREEE (reference sequence). CDR3 length: 16 residues. V was pared by 0 bases and J by 3 bases, with 4 bases of the junction left unmatched. CDR3 protein: CASSLGQGLDTGELFF. CDR3 DNA: TGTGCCAGCAGCTTGGGACAGGGGTTGGACACCGGGGAGCTGTTTTTT. The full variable domain, its missing parts supplied by reference TRBV5-4 and TRBJ2-2, is ETGVTQSPTHLIKTRGQQVTLRCSSQSGHNTVSWYQQALGQGPQFIFQYYREEENGRGNFPPRFSGLQFPNYSSELNVNALELDDSALYLCASSLGQGLDTGELFFGEGSRLTVL.